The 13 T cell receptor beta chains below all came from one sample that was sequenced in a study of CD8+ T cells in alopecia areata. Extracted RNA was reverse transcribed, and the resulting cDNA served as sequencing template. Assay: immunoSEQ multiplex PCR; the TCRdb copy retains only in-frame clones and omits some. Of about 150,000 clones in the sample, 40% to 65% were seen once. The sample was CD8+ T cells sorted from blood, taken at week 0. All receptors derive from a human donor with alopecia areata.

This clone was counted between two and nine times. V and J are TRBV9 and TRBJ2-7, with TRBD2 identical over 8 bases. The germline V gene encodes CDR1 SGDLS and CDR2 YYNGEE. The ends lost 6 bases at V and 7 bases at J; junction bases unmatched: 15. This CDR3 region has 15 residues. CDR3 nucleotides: TGTGCCAGCACCCCTGGTAGCGGGGTAGTTAGGGAGCAGTACTTC. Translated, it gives CASTPGSGVVREQYF.

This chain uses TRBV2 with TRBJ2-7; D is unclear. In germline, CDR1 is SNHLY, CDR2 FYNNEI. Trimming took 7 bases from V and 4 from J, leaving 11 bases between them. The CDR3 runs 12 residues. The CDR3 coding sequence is TGTGCCAGCAAGCTAGACGGGTACGAGCAGTACTTC. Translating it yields CASKLDGYEQYF.

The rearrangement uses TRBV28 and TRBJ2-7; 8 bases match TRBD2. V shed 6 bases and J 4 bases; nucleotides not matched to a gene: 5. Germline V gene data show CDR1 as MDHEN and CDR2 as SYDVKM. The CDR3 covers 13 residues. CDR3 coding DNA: TGTGCCAGCAGAGTAGCGGGGCGGTACGAGCAGTACTTC. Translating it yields CASRVAGRYEQYF.

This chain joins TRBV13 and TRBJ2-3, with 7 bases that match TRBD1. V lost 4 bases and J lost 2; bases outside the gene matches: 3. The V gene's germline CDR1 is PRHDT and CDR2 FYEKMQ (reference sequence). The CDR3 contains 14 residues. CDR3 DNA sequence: TGTGCCAGCAGCTCCGACAGGGCCACAGATACGCAGTATTTT. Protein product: CASSSDRATDTQYF.

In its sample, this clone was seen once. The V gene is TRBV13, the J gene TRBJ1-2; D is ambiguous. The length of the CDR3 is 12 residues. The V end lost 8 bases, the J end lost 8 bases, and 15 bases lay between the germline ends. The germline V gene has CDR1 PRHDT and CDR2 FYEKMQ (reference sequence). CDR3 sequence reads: CASSQGSLGYTF. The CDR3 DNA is TGTGCCAGCTCACAAGGCAGTCTGGGCTACACCTTC. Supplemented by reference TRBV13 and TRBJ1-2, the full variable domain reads AAGVIQSPRHLIKEKRETATLKCYPIPRHDTVYWYQQGPGQDPQFLISFYEKMQSDKGSIPDRFSAQQFSDYHSELNMSSLELGDSALYFCASSQGSLGYTFGSGTRLTVV.

In DNA form, the CDR3 reads TGTGCCAGCAGCCTGACTAGTAAAGAGACCCAGTACTTC. This sequence encodes CASSLTSKETQYF. The chain links TRBV28 to TRBJ2-5, with D tentatively TRBD2 (6 bases). Germline values: CDR1 MDHEN, CDR2 SYDVKM. The V end was cut by 6 bases, the J end by 3 bases, with 11 bases between. This CDR3 has 13 residues. Based on the CDR3 plus reference TRBV28 and TRBJ2-5, the full variable domain is DVKVTQSSRYLVKRTGEKVFLECVQDMDHENMFWYRQDPGLGLRLIYFSYDVKMKEKGDIPEGYSVSREKKERFSLILESASTNQTSMYLCASSLTSKETQYFGPGTRLLVL.

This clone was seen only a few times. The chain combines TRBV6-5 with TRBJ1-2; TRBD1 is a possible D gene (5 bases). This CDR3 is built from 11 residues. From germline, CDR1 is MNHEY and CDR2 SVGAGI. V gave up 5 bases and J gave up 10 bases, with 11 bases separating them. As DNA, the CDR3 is TGTGCCAGCAGTACGGGACTGCTCTACACCTTC. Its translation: CASSTGLLYTF.

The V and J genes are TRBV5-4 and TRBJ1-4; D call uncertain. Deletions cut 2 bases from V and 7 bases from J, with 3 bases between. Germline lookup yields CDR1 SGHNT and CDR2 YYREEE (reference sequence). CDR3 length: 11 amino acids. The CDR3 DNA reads TGTGCCAGCAGCTTTTTTGAAAAACTGTTTTTT. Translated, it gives CASSFFEKLFF.

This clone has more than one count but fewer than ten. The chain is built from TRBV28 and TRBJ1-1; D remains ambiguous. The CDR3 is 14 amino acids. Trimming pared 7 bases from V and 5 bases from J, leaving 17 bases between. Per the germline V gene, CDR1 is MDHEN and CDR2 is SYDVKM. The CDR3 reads CASTRVGRETEAFF. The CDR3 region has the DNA TGTGCCAGCACCCGGGTGGGCCGGGAAACTGAAGCTTTCTTT.

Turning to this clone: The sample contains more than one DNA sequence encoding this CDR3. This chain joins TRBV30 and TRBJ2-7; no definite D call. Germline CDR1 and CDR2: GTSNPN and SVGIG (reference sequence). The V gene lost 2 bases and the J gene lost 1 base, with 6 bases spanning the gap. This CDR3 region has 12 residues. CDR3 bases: TGTGCCTGGAGTCCCGGGTCCTACGAGCAGTACTTC. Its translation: CAWSPGSYEQYF.

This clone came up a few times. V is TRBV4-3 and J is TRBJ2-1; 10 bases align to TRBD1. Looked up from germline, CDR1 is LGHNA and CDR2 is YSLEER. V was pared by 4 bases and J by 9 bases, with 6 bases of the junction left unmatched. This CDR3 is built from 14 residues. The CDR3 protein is CASSPGTGASEQFF. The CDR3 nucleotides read TGCGCCAGCAGCCCCGGGACAGGGGCCAGTGAGCAGTTCTTC.

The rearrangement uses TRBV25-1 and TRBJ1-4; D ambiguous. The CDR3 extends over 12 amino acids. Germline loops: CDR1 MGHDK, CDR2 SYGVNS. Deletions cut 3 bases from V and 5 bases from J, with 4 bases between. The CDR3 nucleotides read TGTGCCAGCAGTGATGGGAATGAAAAACTGTTTTTT. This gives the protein CASSDGNEKLFF.

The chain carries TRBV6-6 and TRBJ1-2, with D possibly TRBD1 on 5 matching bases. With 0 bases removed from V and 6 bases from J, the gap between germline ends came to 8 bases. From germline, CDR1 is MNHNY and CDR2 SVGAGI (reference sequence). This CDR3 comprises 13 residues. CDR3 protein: CASSYSGVDGYTF. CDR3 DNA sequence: TGTGCCAGCAGTTACTCGGGGGTTGATGGCTACACCTTC.